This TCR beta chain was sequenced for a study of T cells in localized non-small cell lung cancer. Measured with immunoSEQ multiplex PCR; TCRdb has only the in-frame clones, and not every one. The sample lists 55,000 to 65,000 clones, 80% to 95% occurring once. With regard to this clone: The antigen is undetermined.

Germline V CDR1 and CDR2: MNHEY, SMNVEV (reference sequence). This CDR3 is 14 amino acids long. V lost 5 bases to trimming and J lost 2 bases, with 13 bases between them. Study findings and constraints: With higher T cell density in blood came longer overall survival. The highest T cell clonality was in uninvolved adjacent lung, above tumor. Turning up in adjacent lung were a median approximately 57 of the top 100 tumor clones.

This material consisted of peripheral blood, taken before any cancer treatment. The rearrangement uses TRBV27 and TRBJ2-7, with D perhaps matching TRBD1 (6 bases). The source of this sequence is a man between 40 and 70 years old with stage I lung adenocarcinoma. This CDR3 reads CASSKGQSTYEQYF. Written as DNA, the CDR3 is TGTGCCAGCAGTAAAGGACAGTCTACCTACGAGCAGTACTTC.